This TCR beta chain came from a study of OX40 agonist ivuxolimab in advanced cancers. Profiled with immunoSEQ multiplex PCR; TCRdb holds only in-frame clones, not every one. The data show some 39,000 clones, 70% to 90% seen once. Germline assignment: CDR1 LGHNT and CDR2 FRNRAP. The V gene end was trimmed by 3 bases and the J gene end by 1 base; junction bases not matched to a gene: 2. CDR3 size: 15 residues. Findings and limits, study-wide: Which antigen the expanded peripheral T cells recognized is unknown. At doses 0.1 to 3.0 mg/kg, CD4+ and CD8+ clones expanded.

Researchers took blood at baseline, on cycle 4 day 1, and on cycle 7 day 1. As concerns this clone: What it binds is not known.

This receptor was taken from an adult with an advanced solid tumor such as melanoma, head and neck, liver or kidney cancer. The starting material was CD4+ or CD8+ T cells sorted from blood, obtained in a trial of the OX40 agonist ivuxolimab. This sequence joins TRBV12-5 and TRBJ2-1, with TRBD2 matching 8 bases. The CDR3 spells CASGLERGSYNEQFF. Written as DNA, the CDR3 is TGTGCTAGTGGTTTAGAGCGGGGGTCCTACAATGAGCAGTTCTTC.